This entry features one T cell receptor beta chain sequence. It lacks a known antigen. No base quality information exists; no much larger clone differs at one position. RNA was extracted using the RNeasy kit, and about 0.45 to 1 microgram was reverse transcribed with random hexamers. TCR beta CDR3 regions were amplified with the immunoSEQ multiplex PCR assay covering 54 Vbeta and 13 Jbeta segments. PCR amplification bias was corrected by using a synthetic template baseline for primer optimization and computational correction. As for the authors' bioinformatics: Only productive sequences were kept, with reads annotated to V, D and J genes according to IMGT and analyzed in immunoSEQ Analyzer. Clonality was calculated as one minus the Shannon entropy normalized by log2 of the number of productive unique sequences. Public and private clones were assessed among the 100 most prevalent clones of each patient and control. A clone was defined as Susac-specific if it was absent from the healthy and MS cohorts, from some 980 published viral clones and from other ImmuneACCESS disease sequences. TCRdb reworked the public reads: Q25 trimming with fastp, MiXCR clone assembly, productive beta chains retained. For every CDR3 protein sequence, its rows merge into one entry that carries the most common genes and DNA. TCRdb's processing, not the authors' own work, is the source of the V and J calls. The sample data list approximately 180,000 distinct CDR3 sequences, and about 93% of these were observed just once. The ten top clones hold 0.099% of the sample.

This sample is part of a study of CD8 T cells in Susac syndrome (dated by TCRdb to the late 2010s). As for the study more broadly: Among the Susac syndrome patients who were sequenced, clinically active disease was present in 5 or 6 and clinical remission was observed in roughly eight. At blood withdrawal, Susac syndrome patients were therapy-naive, treated with corticosteroids (with IVIg additionally given to some), or treated with IVIg alone. Repertoire sequencing was used to test whether CD8+ T cell activation and differentiation in Susac syndrome was antigen driven.

Peripheral blood CD8+ and CD4+ T cells from healthy donors, Susac syndrome patients and multiple sclerosis patients were profiled by high-throughput TCR beta sequencing. The Susac syndrome patients fulfilled recently defined diagnostic criteria for definite or probable disease. Bulk CD8+ and CD4+ T cells were purified magnetically by negative isolation, whereas CD8+ TEMRA cells were enriched by FACS. Blood was drawn into EDTA tubes, processed within 24 hours, and PBMCs were isolated by density gradient centrifugation. PBMCs intended for TCR sequencing were cryopreserved in liquid nitrogen and thawed later in a water bath at 37 degrees C. The sorted or isolated CD4+, CD8+ and CD8+ TEMRA cells had a purity of 90% or higher. Study-level results and caveats: The number of individuals in the TCR sequencing and HLA analysis was acknowledged as relatively small. In patients with Susac syndrome, the CD4+ T cell repertoire showed no detectable clonal expansion.

This TCR was recovered from a human donor with Susac syndrome. The specimen was CD4+ T cells from PBMCs.

Here is the DNA: TGTGCCAGCAGTTACTCCCGGGGTTTGAACACTGAAGCTTTCTTT. The translation is CASSYSRGLNTEAFF. The sequence joins TRBV6-5 to TRBJ1-1, with the D gene not clear enough to name. V and J are truncated by 0 bases and 0 bases respectively, leaving an intervening sequence of 8 bases. The CDR3 goes from the cysteine to the phenylalanine over 15 residues. CDR3 DNA is the only sequence kept; it has 45 bases, read in frame from the first base. The germline V gene gives CDR1 as MNHEY and CDR2 as SVGAGI.